The rows below give T cell receptor beta chains drawn from one sample of a study of blood T cells in healthy people across ages. TCRdb re-called the 5' RACE reads through MiXCR, storing one row per CDR3 protein. The sample records around 1,700,000 distinct CDR3 sequences, approximately 28% being singletons. Sequencing input: blood. These receptors were collected from a young woman in good health. The CDR3 runs from the conserved cysteine through the conserved F or W. The D gene is left open where the match is weak. Clone sizes are given selectively: once, few, many, or a class where the clone is expanded.

j_call v_call cdr3_length clone_size d_call cdr3_aa cdr3_nt
TRBJ1-4 TRBV4-1 15 few NA CASSPPLEFNEKLFF TGCGCCAGCAGCCCACCCCTGGAATTCAATGAAAAACTGTTTTTT
TRBJ2-3 TRBV2 15 NA TRBD2 CASRLAGGVEDTQYF TGTGCCAGCCGGTTAGCGGGAGGGGTAGAAGATACGCAGTATTTT
TRBJ2-5 TRBV5-6 16 few TRBD2 CASSWTGGGLKETQYF TGTGCCAGCAGCTGGACTGGCGGGGGGCTAAAAGAGACCCAGTACTTC
TRBJ2-3 TRBV2 14 few TRBD1 CASSEAEGQGEQYF TGTGCCAGCAGTGAAGCAGAGGGACAGGGGGAGCAGTATTTT
TRBJ1-5 TRBV11-2 14 few NA CASSQGRHNQPQHF TGTGCCAGCAGCCAAGGACGGCACAATCAGCCCCAGCATTTT
TRBJ2-5 TRBV5-1 17 few TRBD1 CASSLGPGTGGLGEQYF TGCGCCAGCAGCTTGGGCCCCGGGACAGGGGGCCTAGGTGAGCAGTACTTC
TRBJ1-4 TRBV5-1 14 few TRBD1 CASSHGQGNEKLFF TGCGCCAGCAGCCACGGACAGGGTAATGAAAAACTGTTTTTT
TRBJ2-7 TRBV2 13 few NA CASRKGLSWEQYF TGTGCCAGCAGAAAGGGACTCTCGTGGGAGCAGTACTTC
TRBJ2-7 TRBV5-5 18 NA TRBD2 CASSPKFSGFTQGYEQYF TGTGCCAGCAGCCCCAAGTTTAGCGGGTTCACCCAAGGATACGAGCAGTACTTC
TRBJ2-5 TRBV20-1 11 many NA CSARDDETQYF TGCAGTGCTAGAGATGACGAGACCCAGTACTTC
TRBJ2-7 TRBV6-2/TRBV6-3 14 many NA CASSYFGGSYEQYF TGTGCCAGCAGTTACTTCGGGGGCTCCTACGAGCAGTACTTC
TRBJ2-7 TRBV9 15 few TRBD1 CASSTAGTGLDEQYF TGTGCCAGCAGCACAGCCGGGACAGGGCTCGACGAGCAGTACTTC
TRBJ2-1 TRBV12-5 14 NA TRBD1 CASGYWTGNNEQFF TGTGCTAGTGGTTACTGGACAGGGAACAATGAGCAGTTCTTC
TRBJ2-7 TRBV5-1 15 many NA CASSLDPMSSYEQYF TGCGCCAGCAGCTTGGACCCAATGAGCTCCTACGAGCAGTACTTC
TRBJ2-7 TRBV4-2 14 many TRBD2 CASTSTSGAYEQYF TGTGCCAGCACCTCGACTAGCGGGGCATACGAGCAGTACTTC
TRBJ1-2 TRBV12-3/TRBV12-4 16 NA NA CASSFMGRKDNYGYTF TGTGCCAGCAGTTTCATGGGGAGGAAGGATAACTATGGCTACACCTTC
TRBJ2-1 TRBV27 16 NA TRBD1 CASSPLTGWDYNEQFF TGTGCCAGCAGTCCCCTGACAGGGTGGGACTACAATGAGCAGTTCTTC
TRBJ2-7 TRBV19 14 few NA CASNSGGSSYEQYF TGTGCCAGTAATTCGGGGGGCAGCTCCTACGAGCAGTACTTC
TRBJ1-2 TRBV6-6 14 NA NA CASSVGATNYGYTF TGTGCCAGCAGTGTAGGGGCGACTAACTATGGCTACACCTTC
TRBJ2-7 TRBV18 14 NA NA CASSLSIGDNEQYF TGTGCCAGCTCACTCTCAATAGGGGACAATGAGCAGTACTTC
TRBJ1-5 TRBV29-1 13 NA NA CSGATGFNQPQHF TGCAGCGGTGCGACAGGTTTCAATCAGCCCCAGCATTTT
TRBJ2-4 TRBV7-2 16 NA NA CASSLDGRAAGNIQYF TGTGCCAGCAGCCTCGACGGTAGGGCGGCGGGAAACATTCAGTACTTC
TRBJ2-7 TRBV5-6 14 NA TRBD1 CASSYPTGFDERYF TGTGCCAGCAGCTACCCGACAGGGTTCGACGAGCGGTACTTC
TRBJ2-5 TRBV12-3/TRBV12-4 18 many TRBD2 CASRLYRLAGGIQETQYF TGTGCCAGCAGGCTTTATAGACTAGCGGGGGGCATACAAGAGACCCAGTACTTC
TRBJ2-5 TRBV7-2 16 NA NA CASSPQELRVVETQYF TGTGCCAGCAGCCCTCAGGAACTCCGGGTGGTCGAGACCCAGTACTTC
TRBJ2-1 TRBV7-2 14 few NA CASRNRQGPEEQFF TGTGCCAGCAGAAACCGGCAGGGCCCCGAAGAACAGTTCTTC
TRBJ1-6 TRBV9 14 NA NA CASSVEGGRSPLHF TGTGCCAGCAGCGTAGAGGGGGGCCGCTCACCCCTCCACTTT
TRBJ2-5 TRBV30 13 many TRBD1 CAWSGTGEETQYF TGTGCCTGGAGTGGGACAGGGGAAGAGACCCAGTACTTC
TRBJ2-1 TRBV20-1 12 NA NA CGARETYNEQFF TGCGGTGCTAGAGAAACCTACAATGAGCAGTTCTTC
TRBJ2-3 TRBV29-1 11 many NA CSVESPDTQYF TGCAGCGTCGAGAGCCCAGATACGCAGTATTTT
TRBJ1-1 TRBV24-1 12 few NA CATSDSFNRAFF TGTGCCACCAGTGATTCCTTTAACCGGGCTTTCTTT
TRBJ2-5 TRBV28 15 NA NA CASSPGPVNRETQYF TGTGCCAGCAGTCCCGGACCAGTGAACCGGGAGACCCAGTACTTC
TRBJ2-7 TRBV9 16 many TRBD2 CASSAQPGLAGGEQYF TGTGCCAGCAGCGCCCAGCCGGGACTAGCGGGGGGCGAGCAGTACTTC
TRBJ1-1 TRBV12-3/TRBV12-4 11 many NA CASSFNTEAFF TGTGCCAGCAGTTTTAACACTGAAGCTTTCTTT
TRBJ2-3 TRBV18 15 NA NA CASSLGGQRPDTQYF TGTGCCAGCTCGCTCGGGGGACAGAGGCCAGATACGCAGTATTTT
TRBJ2-1 TRBV6-1 14 NA NA CASGGRSSYNEQFF TGTGCCAGCGGGGGACGTAGCTCCTACAATGAGCAGTTCTTC
TRBJ1-1 TRBV6-1 15 few TRBD1 CASSDQGQSNTEAFF TGTGCCAGCAGTGACCAGGGACAGTCGAACACTGAAGCTTTCTTT
TRBJ2-3 TRBV20-1 11 many NA CSAREVDTQYF TGCAGTGCTAGAGAGGTGGATACGCAGTATTTT
TRBJ2-5 TRBV7-2 16 NA TRBD2 CASSLASSGIQETQYF TGTGCCAGCAGCTTAGCGTCCAGCGGGATCCAAGAGACCCAGTACTTC
TRBJ2-6 TRBV6-5 20 NA NA CASSYPGTALWSAGANVLTF TGTGCCAGCAGTTACCCCGGAACAGCTCTATGGTCGGCAGGGGCCAACGTCCTGACTTTC
TRBJ1-5 TRBV6-5 14 NA TRBD1 CASSQTGVYQPQHF TGTGCCAGCAGCCAGACAGGGGTGTATCAGCCCCAGCATTTT
TRBJ2-5 TRBV10-3 14 few TRBD1 CAISESTGKETQYF TGTGCCATCAGTGAGTCGACAGGGAAAGAGACCCAGTACTTC